The 15 T cell receptor beta chains below come from one sample, sequenced in a study of blood T cell repertoires in COVID-19 (TCRdb year 2020). Library preparation was by the immunoSEQ multiplex PCR assay. In its TCRdb copy, this immuneACCESS table keeps in-frame sequences only and misses some clones. Where compared with another copy, unresolved V genes explain less than half of these, and the others have no known cause. For this sample the table gives some 86,000 clones, of which roughly 83% were detected only once. The biggest ten clones account for approximately 34% of the sample. Sequences were obtained from peripheral blood. Receptors were obtained from an elderly woman with active or convalescent COVID-19.

The table lists this clone with a few counts. The chain is built from TRBV28 and TRBJ1-5; D ambiguous. Per germline, CDR1 MDHEN and CDR2 SYDVKM. The CDR3 is 13 residues long. V was pared by 7 bases and J by 6 bases, with 13 bases between. DNA of the CDR3: TGTGCCAGCACCTGGCGGGGAGGTCAGCCCCAGCATTTT. Encoded protein: CASTWRGGQPQHF. The full variable domain, completed using reference TRBV28 and TRBJ1-5, is DVKVTQSSRYLVKRTGEKVFLECVQDMDHENMFWYRQDPGLGLRLIYFSYDVKMKEKGDIPEGYSVSREKKERFSLILESASTNQTSMYLCASTWRGGQPQHFGDGTRLSIL.

The chain combines TRBV5-1 with TRBJ1-2; D is perhaps TRBD1 (5 bases). The CDR3 runs to 15 residues. Germline V gene sequence: CDR1 SGHRS, CDR2 YFSETQ. Trimming pared 0 bases from V and 8 bases from J, leaving 17 bases between. CDR3 residues: CASSLDPTAPMGYTF. The CDR3 DNA follows: TGCGCCAGCAGCTTGGACCCGACAGCCCCCATGGGCTACACCTTC.

V usage is TRBV5-1 and J usage is TRBJ2-7; D perhaps matches TRBD1 (6 bases). CDR1 and CDR2 from the germline V gene are SGHRS and YFSETQ. The V end was cut by 0 bases, the J end by 2 bases, with 12 bases between. This CDR3 is built from 15 residues. DNA of the CDR3: TGCGCCAGCAGCTTGGCCACAGGGCCCGCCTACGAGCAGTACTTC. Its protein product is CASSLATGPAYEQYF.

The chain is built from TRBV5-1 and TRBJ1-6; D is perhaps TRBD1 (5 bases). The CDR3 totals 17 residues. V was cut by 0 bases and J by 0 bases, with 10 bases left in between. Per germline, CDR1 SGHRS and CDR2 YFSETQ. In DNA form, the CDR3 reads TGCGCCAGCAGCTTGGGCGGGGGAGGCTCCTATAATTCACCCCTCCACTTT. Translation gives CASSLGGGGSYNSPLHF.

The chain is built from TRBV28 and TRBJ2-7, with 8 bases aligning to TRBD1. CDR3 length: 14 amino acids. Germline values: CDR1 MDHEN, CDR2 SYDVKM. V lost 6 bases and J lost 2; bases outside the gene matches: 6. This CDR3 reads CASSRQGSPYEQYF. The CDR3 bases are TGTGCCAGCAGCCGACAGGGGAGTCCCTACGAGCAGTACTTC.

The rearrangement joins TRBV6-1 to TRBJ1-6; D remains ambiguous. The V gene lost 0 bases and the J gene lost 7 bases, with 13 bases spanning the gap. The germline gives CDR1 MNHNS, CDR2 SASEGT. This CDR3 is 16 amino acids long. The CDR3 reads CASSEAPVGRNSPLHF. CDR3 coding DNA: TGTGCCAGCAGTGAAGCTCCGGTGGGCCGAAATTCACCCCTCCACTTT.

CDR3 DNA sequence: TGTGCCAGCAGCCCGTTGGCTAGCGGGGGCCCCTCGGGCACAGATACGCAGTATTTT. Its translation: CASSPLASGGPSGTDTQYF. The chain joins TRBV7-7 to TRBJ2-3; 10 nucleotides match TRBD2. Germline trimming cut 5 bases from V and 1 base from J; bases unmatched to any gene: 15. This CDR3 spans 19 amino acids. CDR1 is SSHAT and CDR2 is FNYEAQ in the germline V gene (reference sequence). Combining the CDR3 with reference TRBV7-7 and TRBJ2-3 gives the whole variable domain GAGVSQSPRYKVTKRGQDVTLRCDPISSHATLYWYQQALGQGPEFLTYFNYEAQPDKSGLPSDRFSAERPEGSISTLTIQRTEQRDSAMYRCASSPLASGGPSGTDTQYFGPGTRLTVL.

The chain joins TRBV19 to TRBJ1-4, with a possible D match to TRBD1 (6 bases). CDR1 is LNHDA and CDR2 is SQIVND in the germline V gene (reference sequence). The germline V and J ends were trimmed by 9 bases and 5 bases, with 13 bases remaining between them. This CDR3 contains 13 residues. CDR3 region: CASTGWLNEKLFF. CDR3 nucleotide sequence: TGTGCCAGCACAGGGTGGTTGAATGAAAAACTGTTTTTT. Drawing the rest from reference TRBV19 and TRBJ1-4, the complete variable domain is DGGITQSPKYLFRKEGQNVTLSCEQNLNHDAMYWYRQDPGQGLRLIYYSQIVNDFQKGDIAEGYSVSREKKESFPLTVTSAQKNPTAFYLCASTGWLNEKLFFGSGTQLSVL.

The chain couples TRBV11-1 to TRBJ2-2; TRBD2 aligns across 9 bases. This CDR3 spans 15 amino acids. Germline V lookup: CDR1 SGHAT, CDR2 FQDESV (reference sequence). The J segment lost 2 bases and the V segment lost 5 bases, leaving 3 bases of the junction unmatched. In nucleotides, the CDR3 is TGTGCCAGCAGCCTTAGCGGGAGAAACACCGGGGAGCTGTTTTTT. Translating it yields CASSLSGRNTGELFF.

CDR3 protein: CASQPGGWMNTEAFF. In nucleotides, the CDR3 is TGTGCCAGTCAACCCGGGGGTTGGATGAACACTGAAGCTTTCTTT. V usage is TRBV19 and J usage is TRBJ1-1; D is perhaps TRBD1 (5 bases). Germline lookup yields CDR1 LNHDA and CDR2 SQIVND (reference sequence). The CDR3 totals 15 residues. The V end lost 8 bases, the J end lost 0 bases, and 16 bases lay between the germline ends.

The V gene is TRBV2, the J gene TRBJ1-4, with D unresolved. Trimming pared 7 bases from V and 0 bases from J, leaving 9 bases between. Germline CDR1 is SNHLY and CDR2 is FYNNEI. The CDR3 loop spans 14 amino acids. DNA for the CDR3: TGTGCCAGCAAACCACAGACAACTAATGAAAAACTGTTTTTT. Translation: CASKPQTTNEKLFF.

The J gene is TRBJ1-2, the V gene TRBV5-1; 8 bases line up with TRBD1. The V segment lost 0 bases and the J segment 6 bases; nucleotides outside the gene matches: 10. Germline loops: CDR1 SGHRS, CDR2 YFSETQ. There are 16 residues in the CDR3. The CDR3 region has the DNA TGCGCCAGCAGCTTGGGGCACCGACAGGGGCGGGATGGCTACACCTTC. Protein sequence: CASSLGHRQGRDGYTF.

The chain links TRBV6-1 to TRBJ1-6, with D possibly being TRBD1 (6 bases). This CDR3 is built from 14 residues. Trimming pared 3 bases from V and 5 bases from J, leaving 8 bases between. Germline CDR1 and CDR2: MNHNS and SASEGT. The CDR3 sequence: CASSDRGDNSPLHF. CDR3 bases: TGTGCCAGCAGTGACAGGGGCGATAATTCACCCCTCCACTTT.

V is TRBV28 and J is TRBJ2-7; 7 bases map to TRBD2. The CDR3 is made up of 12 amino acids. V was clipped by 9 bases and J by 5 bases; unmatched bases: 7. Germline-derived CDR1 and CDR2 are MDHEN and SYDVKM. CDR3 nucleotide sequence: TGTGCCAGTCAGGGAGGGGTAAACGAGCAGTACTTC. It is translated as CASQGGVNEQYF. Full variable domain (outside the CDR3, taken from reference TRBV28 and TRBJ2-7): DVKVTQSSRYLVKRTGEKVFLECVQDMDHENMFWYRQDPGLGLRLIYFSYDVKMKEKGDIPEGYSVSREKKERFSLILESASTNQTSMYLCASQGGVNEQYFGPGTRLTVT.

The J gene is TRBJ2-7, the V gene TRBV1; the table's D gene call, TRBD2, was not cross checked with the DNA. TRBV1 is an annotated pseudogene. The CDR3 is made up of 16 amino acids. CDR3 in amino acids: CTSSQDLETSSYEQYF. The CDR3 DNA reads TGCACCAGCAGCCAAGATCTAGAGACGAGCTCCTACGAGCAGTACTTC.